This paragraph reports one T cell receptor (beta chain). Its antigen is still unknown. No base quality information exists; no much larger clone differs at one position. V is reduced by 5 bases and J by 2 bases, leaving a spacing of 18 bases between them. From cysteine to phenylalanine, the CDR3 is 17 amino acids long. The retained sequence is limited to the CDR3, 51 bases, with the frame set at the first base. Taken from the germline V gene, the CDR1 and CDR2 loops are SGHTA and FQGNSA. These data are taken from a study of T cell responses to AZD1222 COVID-19 vaccine (dated by TCRdb to the early 2020s). A note on the overall study: A total of approximately 230 trial participants underwent TCR sequencing, of whom 207 received two doses of AZD1222 and some 26 received two doses of the MenACWY control vaccine. Trial participants were enrolled by age into subgroups of 18-55, 56-69 and 70-plus years, and approximately 150, 30 and 60 TCR-sequenced participants, respectively, were included in these subgroups.

The CDR3 regions of human TCRbeta chains were analyzed by immunosequencing. Turning to the authors' computational methods: TCRs in the repertoires were compared against a reference library of SARS-CoV-2-specific TCRs that had been generated with the MIRA antigen-specificity platform. Breadth was defined as the fraction of unique TCRs that were SARS-CoV-2-associated. Depth was defined as the fraction of total T cells that were SARS-CoV-2-associated. Each spike-specific TCR was assigned to its reactive spike region and to a CD4 or CD8 class using the MIRA data. Log10-transformed breadth and depth values were compared by one-way ANOVA with Sidak's multiple comparisons tests. TCRdb took over this immuneACCESS table, retaining in-frame rearrangements with V and J assigned. Such tables are incomplete; in checked studies, under half of the missing clones stem from an unresolved V gene, and the remainder is unexplained. V and J calls plus clone size are reproduced from that table; the DNA served to infer D and trimming. This sample comprises roughly 110,000 clones, about 87% of them detected only once. The top ten clones comprise around 6% of the sample.

General study outcomes and caveats: Participants were mostly white British and included more females than males, and it was suggested by the authors that clonal diversity may have been underestimated. Reportedly, close to half of the unique spike-specific TCRs recognized epitopes lying outside the regions that are mutated in the B.1.351 and B.1.1.7 variants. CD4 TCRs associated with the vaccine covered the entire spike protein, and the dominant responses were in regions 160-218 and 743-854. Conclusions about previously exposed vaccinees were limited because only a handful of AZD1222 recipients were SARS-CoV-2 seropositive at baseline. No day 14 peak-response samples were available, so repertoires were characterized only after the peak T cell response. The 56-69-year group was small, and its depth increase did not reach significance, likely because of low power. Spike-specific TCR breadth and depth rose significantly after two AZD1222 doses compared with day 0 and with MenACWY recipients.

The time point label corresponds to: about 28 days (+/-7) after the second vaccine dose. AZD1222 recipients whose second dose came at about 4 weeks and those whose second dose came at about 12 weeks were combined into one group, since spike-specific TCR depth and breadth did not differ between the two schedules. The vaccinee samples were drawn from two UK trials, COV001 and COV002, one of which was a single-blind randomized controlled phase 2/3 trial testing AZD1222 (ChAdOx1 nCoV-19) in healthy adults. Trial participant PBMC samples were collected at day 0 and day 28 after the second dose for TCRbeta chain sequencing.

The sequencing used peripheral blood, collected 28 days after the second AZD1222 dose. The receptor was isolated from an adult who received the AZD1222 COVID-19 vaccine. The chain is made from TRBV7-2 and TRBJ2-2; the D call is possibly TRBD1 or TRBD2, each sharing 6 bases. The CDR3 protein: CASSPQGGLTNTGELFF. The DNA is as follows: TGTGCCAGCAGCCCACAAGGGGGACTCACTAACACCGGGGAGCTGTTTTTT.